Sequencing of this TCR beta chain was carried out in a study of shared clonotypes between healthy human individuals. At the level of the study: The study enrolled two women and a few men aged 18 to 49.

Germline-derived CDR1 and CDR2 are SGHDT and YYEEEE. V was shortened by 0 bases and J by 5 bases, with 8 bases between the two germline ends. The CDR3 runs 13 residues. Everyone who donated was a Caucasian adult who lived in Nashville, Tennessee. Sequencing was performed with immunoSEQ multiplex PCR; in TCRdb, only in-frame clones are kept and a portion is missing. The table lists about 470,000 clones, roughly 80% of them singletons, with roughly 13% in the top ten. The TCR was taken from a middle-aged woman in good health. Some clones in this sample may be carry-over from other donors' samples. Sequencing was carried out using PBMCs. The rearrangement joins TRBV5-6 to TRBJ1-1; D gene uncertain. The CDR3 reads CASSLEGRTEAFF. The DNA for the CDR3 is TGTGCCAGCAGCTTGGAGGGCCGGACTGAAGCTTTCTTT.